The rows below give T cell receptor beta chains drawn from one sample of a study of T-cell memory formation after mild COVID-19. TCRdb fed the 5' RACE reads into MiXCR, producing one record per CDR3 protein. The sample yields about 240,000 distinct CDR3 sequences, approximately 10% seen once. Sequencing was performed on PBMCs or a T cell subset sorted from them (not recorded which). The receptors stem from a man between 18 and 35 years old who had mild COVID-19 (a few samples of this study predate the infection). Cell type and time point are not known. The CDR3 runs from the conserved cysteine through the conserved F or W.

J: TRBJ2-5; V: TRBV12-3/TRBV12-4; CDR3: CASSLGQVDQETQYF
J: TRBJ2-2; V: TRBV27; CDR3: CASSLFSGGDTGELFF
J: TRBJ2-5; V: TRBV5-1; CDR3: CASSRNWGSEETQYF
J: TRBJ1-2; V: TRBV7-2; CDR3: CASSLTRDSYGYTF
J: TRBJ1-1; V: TRBV7-9; CDR3: CASSFDQNTEAFF
J: TRBJ1-1; V: TRBV19; CDR3: CASTLGASREAFF
J: TRBJ1-5; V: TRBV6-1; CDR3: CASSLAGGQAISQPQHF
J: TRBJ1-1; V: TRBV15; CDR3: CATSVSDTEAFF
J: TRBJ1-1; V: TRBV20-1; CDR3: CSARSGAITEAFF
J: TRBJ1-1; V: TRBV11-2; CDR3: CASSLSRAGGTEAFF
J: TRBJ2-7; V: TRBV20-1; CDR3: CSARRWRESYEQYF
J: TRBJ2-3; V: TRBV7-9; CDR3: CASSLPRASGDTDTQYF
J: TRBJ1-2; V: TRBV7-6; CDR3: CASSLEWTGSYGYTF
J: TRBJ2-3; V: TRBV7-9; CDR3: CASGVAGGLTDTQYF
J: TRBJ1-1; V: TRBV7-6; CDR3: CASSLRVTGRRNTEAFF
J: TRBJ1-2; V: TRBV5-5; CDR3: CASSFLNTANYGYTF